This T cell receptor (beta chain) is from a study of glioma-infiltrating T cells after dendritic cell vaccination. Study-level background: Dendritic cell vaccination trial patients had either newly diagnosed or recurrent glioblastoma. Overall study results and limits: Complete blood and tumor specimen sets were limited to few patients. No direct clonality-survival link was found; a diverse polyclonal response may matter.

The CDR3 runs 15 residues. V lost 5 bases to trimming and J lost 1 base, with 11 bases between them. Germline CDR1 and CDR2: SGHVS and FNYEAQ. Some clones are missing from TCRdb's copy, which holds only in-frame ones; the method was immunoSEQ multiplex PCR. This sample has 85,000 to 100,000 clones; 70% to 90% occur once, and the top ten carry roughly 2.1%. About this clone itself: Its target is not known.

The time point is: after dendritic cell vaccination, including at tumor progression/relapse. The chain carries TRBV7-6 and TRBJ2-2, with D maybe TRBD2 (6 bases). Sequencing used blood, obtained after dendritic cell vaccination. The receptor comes from a human donor with glioblastoma. CDR3 in DNA: TGTGCCAGCAGCCCTGTGGGGGGGAACACCGGGGAGCTGTTTTTT. Residues: CASSPVGGNTGELFF.